These 19 T cell receptor beta chains were all obtained from the same sample, sequenced in a study of cytomegalovirus exposure and HLA in healthy donors. The method was immunoSEQ multiplex PCR; TCRdb's version includes in-frame clones alone and lacks a portion of them. This table has about 98,000 clones, about 90% appearing once. Specimen: PBMCs. Receptors originate from a man between 18 and 35 years old in good health and CMV-seropositive.

The chain is built from TRBV4-1 and TRBJ2-2; D is unclear. There are 16 residues in the CDR3. In germline, CDR1 is MGHRA, CDR2 YSYEKL. The V gene lost 4 bases and the J gene lost 1 base, with 13 bases spanning the gap. CDR3 protein: CASSRTTYGNTGELFF. The CDR3 region has the DNA TGCGCCAGCAGCCGTACTACCTACGGGAACACCGGGGAGCTGTTTTTT.

V is TRBV5-1 and J is TRBJ2-1, with 13 positions matching TRBD2. Germline values: CDR1 SGHRS, CDR2 YFSETQ. Germline trimming cut 7 bases from V and 7 bases from J; bases unmatched to any gene: 14. This CDR3 has 17 amino acids. CDR3 sequence reads: CASDNRATSGGSNEQFF. DNA of the CDR3: TGCGCCAGCGACAACCGCGCGACTAGCGGGGGGAGTAATGAGCAGTTCTTC.

V and J are TRBV27 and TRBJ1-2; weak D call: TRBD1 (5 bases). Germline loops: CDR1 MNHEY, CDR2 SMNVEV (reference sequence). The CDR3 has 14 amino acids. Trimming took off 3 bases at V and 4 bases at J, with 12 bases between the two ends. The CDR3 loop is CASSFQGVGYGYTF. The CDR3 DNA reads TGTGCCAGCAGTTTTCAGGGTGTGGGCTATGGCTACACCTTC.

The chain couples TRBV19 to TRBJ2-5; 9 bases fit TRBD1. The CDR3 loop spans 15 amino acids. The J segment lost 5 bases and the V segment lost 4 bases, leaving 8 bases of the junction unmatched. CDR1 is LNHDA, CDR2 SQIVND, per germline (reference sequence). DNA for the CDR3: TGTGCCAGTAGTACAATCGGGACAGGGTTGGAGACCCAGTACTTC. Translated: CASSTIGTGLETQYF. The full variable domain, completed using reference TRBV19 and TRBJ2-5, is DGGITQSPKYLFRKEGQNVTLSCEQNLNHDAMYWYRQDPGQGLRLIYYSQIVNDFQKGDIAEGYSVSREKKESFPLTVTSAQKNPTAFYLCASSTIGTGLETQYFGPGTRLLVL.

J is TRBJ1-1 and V is TRBV2; no clear D gene. Germline CDR1 is SNHLY and CDR2 is FYNNEI. V dropped 4 bases and J dropped 6 bases, with 15 bases sitting between them. The CDR3 length is 14 residues. CDR3 sequence: CASSVGQIGSEAFF. CDR3 sequence (DNA): TGTGCCAGCAGTGTTGGGCAGATAGGCTCTGAAGCTTTCTTT.

V gene TRBV14 combines with J gene TRBJ2-5, with 9 nucleotides matching TRBD2. Losses at the gene ends were 5 bases for V and 3 bases for J; bases not matched to a gene: 13. The germline CDR1 and CDR2 sequences are SGHDN and FVKESK. This CDR3 is built from 17 residues. The CDR3 protein is CASSYFGLAGKEETQYF. CDR3 nucleotide sequence: TGTGCCAGCAGCTACTTCGGGCTAGCGGGAAAGGAAGAGACCCAGTACTTC.

The rearrangement links TRBV7-3 to TRBJ1-1; 8 bases fit TRBD1. The CDR3 sequence is 17 residues long. The V segment lost 1 base and the J segment 3 bases; nucleotides outside the gene matches: 10. Per the germline V gene, CDR1 is SGHTA and CDR2 is FQGTGA. The CDR3 sequence: CASSLMPGGSRYTEAFF. CDR3 sequence (DNA): TGTGCCAGCAGCTTAATGCCAGGGGGCTCTAGGTACACTGAAGCTTTCTTT.

The chain has TRBV18 and TRBJ2-1; possibly TRBD1 for D (5 bases). Deletions cut 3 bases from V and 5 bases from J, with 8 bases between. This CDR3 comprises 13 residues. Germline values: CDR1 KGHSH, CDR2 LQKENI. The CDR3 DNA is TGTGCCAGCTCACCCGTAGGGGACAATGAGCAGTTCTTC. It translates to CASSPVGDNEQFF.

The chain uses TRBV4-3 and TRBJ2-7; D may be TRBD1 (5 bases). CDR3 length equals 14 residues. V gave up 0 bases and J gave up 2 bases, with 8 bases separating them. Looked up from germline, CDR1 is LGHNA and CDR2 is YSLEER. CDR3 in amino acids: CASSQERTTYEQYF. The CDR3 nucleotides are TGCGCCAGCAGCCAAGAAAGGACAACCTACGAGCAGTACTTC.

The CDR3 DNA reads TGTGCCAGCATCACAGGGGGCGCTCGGGAAAAACTGTTTTTT. Amino acid sequence: CASITGGAREKLFF. The chain is built from TRBV2 and TRBJ1-4; TRBD1 aligns across 9 bases. The V gene's germline CDR1 is SNHLY and CDR2 FYNNEI. The CDR3 length is 14 residues. Unmatched junction bases numbered 8, after V lost 7 bases and J lost 8 bases.

CDR3 protein: CASSSLRTGGTEAFF. In DNA, the CDR3 is TGTGCCAGCAGTTCTCTAAGGACAGGGGGCACTGAAGCTTTCTTT. The chain carries TRBV6-5 and TRBJ1-1, with 10 positions matching TRBD1. CDR3 length equals 15 residues. Germline CDR1 and CDR2: MNHEY and SVGAGI. V gave up 4 bases and J gave up 4 bases; unmatched junction bases: 6.

CDR3 nucleotide sequence: TGTGCCAGCAGCTCCGGGACAGGGAACACCGGGGAGCTGTTTTTT. It yields the protein CASSSGTGNTGELFF. V and J are TRBV11-3 and TRBJ2-2, with 8 bases matching TRBD1. From germline, CDR1 is SGHNT and CDR2 YENEEA. The CDR3 runs 15 residues. Trimming at V came to 4 bases and at J to 1 base, leaving 2 bases not matched to a gene.

The chain carries TRBV2 and TRBJ2-7; TRBD1 matches 12 bases. The CDR3 has 15 residues. The junction had 8 bases not matched to a gene; V was cut back by 7 bases and J by 4 bases. Germline V gives CDR1 SNHLY, CDR2 FYNNEI. CDR3 in DNA: TGTGCCAGCACTAGGGACAGGGGGCTGCGTTACGAGCAGTACTTC. The encoded protein is CASTRDRGLRYEQYF.

In this sample, this clone turned up once. The chain combines TRBV28 with TRBJ1-1; perhaps TRBD1 as D (5 bases). The CDR3 spans 13 residues. Germline V lookup: CDR1 MDHEN, CDR2 SYDVKM. The V end was cut by 3 bases, the J end by 2 bases, with 7 bases between. The DNA of the CDR3 is TGTGCCAGCAGTTTCAGGGTTAACACTGAAGCTTTCTTT. This codes for CASSFRVNTEAFF. The full variable domain, its missing parts supplied by reference TRBV28 and TRBJ1-1, is DVKVTQSSRYLVKRTGEKVFLECVQDMDHENMFWYRQDPGLGLRLIYFSYDVKMKEKGDIPEGYSVSREKKERFSLILESASTNQTSMYLCASSFRVNTEAFFGQGTRLTVV.

The chain couples TRBV7-2 to TRBJ2-3, with TRBD2 matching 8 bases. The CDR3 is made up of 16 amino acids. J lost 0 bases, V lost 3 bases, and 5 bases had no gene match. Germline loops: CDR1 SGHTA, CDR2 FQGNSA. Here the CDR3 DNA reads TGTGCCAGCAGCTTTGGAGCGGGAGCTAGCACAGATACGCAGTATTTT. Protein product: CASSFGAGASTDTQYF.

This clone appeared once. The chain joins TRBV15 to TRBJ2-2; D not resolved. Trimming pared 1 base from V and 9 bases from J, leaving 12 bases between. The CDR3 contains 14 residues. Germline CDR1 reads LNHNV; CDR2 reads YYDKDF (reference sequence). CDR3 residues: CATSRGSGLRELFF. CDR3 nucleotide sequence: TGTGCCACCAGCAGAGGAAGTGGGCTTCGGGAGCTGTTTTTT.

This chain links TRBV10-2 with TRBJ2-1, with D hard to call. CDR1 and CDR2 from the germline V gene are WSHSY and SAAADI. Trimming left V 5 bases short and J 2 bases short, with 10 bases between. The CDR3 runs to 14 residues. This CDR3 is CASSQQNTYNEQFF. In nucleotides, the CDR3 is TGCGCCAGCAGTCAACAAAATACCTACAATGAGCAGTTCTTC.

This chain links TRBV7-9 with TRBJ2-7; 7 bases line up with TRBD1. Trimming removed 5 bases from V and 0 bases from J; junction bases left unmatched: 10. The V gene's germline CDR1 is SEHNR and CDR2 FQNEAQ (reference sequence). The CDR3 totals 16 residues. Here the CDR3 reads CASSLTTGKFSYEQYF. Written as DNA, the CDR3 is TGTGCCAGCAGCCTAACGACAGGGAAGTTCTCCTACGAGCAGTACTTC.

The V call is TRBV29-1, the J call TRBJ2-5, with 8 bases aligning to TRBD2. The CDR3 contains 17 residues. Germline lookup yields CDR1 SQVTM and CDR2 ANQGSEA. Trimming cost V 1 base and J 2 bases; bases outside gene matches: 12. The CDR3 protein is CSVEGGSGLARQETQYF. The CDR3 DNA reads as TGCAGCGTTGAAGGTGGCTCTGGACTAGCTCGGCAAGAGACCCAGTACTTC.